These 20 T cell receptor beta chains originate from one sample sequenced in a study of blood T cell repertoires in COVID-19. The table came from immunoSEQ multiplex PCR; TCRdb's copy has only in-frame clones and leaves some out. This sample carries approximately 200,000 clones, approximately 86% of them seen once, and the ten largest clones take around 1.1%. Sequences were obtained from peripheral blood. The source of these receptors is a man aged 30 to 45 with acute or convalescent COVID-19.

The chain has TRBV7-3 and TRBJ2-1; D gene uncertain. There are 15 residues in the CDR3. From germline, CDR1 is SGHTA and CDR2 FQGTGA. V lost 5 bases and J 0 bases, leaving 11 bases between the germline ends. CDR3 sequence reads: CASSLRISSYNEQFF. In DNA, the CDR3 is TGTGCCAGCAGCCTCAGGATCAGCTCCTACAATGAGCAGTTCTTC.

V and J are TRBV28 and TRBJ1-5, with a tentative D call TRBD1 (6 bases). CDR3 length: 14 residues. CDR1 MDHEN and CDR2 SYDVKM come from the germline V gene. The germline V and J ends were trimmed by 6 bases and 7 bases, with 16 bases remaining between them. The CDR3 loop reads CASRPQQGDQPQHF. For the CDR3, the DNA is TGTGCCAGCAGACCCCAACAGGGTGACCAGCCCCAGCATTTT.

The chain uses TRBV6-2 or TRBV6-3 and TRBJ1-6; TRBD1 matches 10 bases. Looked up from germline, CDR1 is MNHEY and CDR2 is SVGEGT. V was clipped by 5 bases and J by 5 bases; unmatched bases: 3. This CDR3 has 15 amino acids. CDR3 sequence: CASSRQGANNSPLHF. The CDR3 coding sequence is TGTGCCAGCAGTCGACAGGGGGCGAATAATTCACCCCTCCACTTT.

The V gene is TRBV7-2, the J gene TRBJ2-3; 13 bases map to TRBD2. V was clipped by 6 bases and J by 4 bases; unmatched bases: 1. Germline CDR1 SGHTA, CDR2 FQGNSA. The length of the CDR3 is 14 residues. The CDR3 DNA is TGTGCCAGCAGACTAGCGGGAGGGTCAGATACGCAGTATTTT. Its protein product is CASRLAGGSDTQYF.

This rearrangement joins TRBV6-2 or TRBV6-3 to TRBJ1-2, with TRBD1 identical over 12 bases. CDR1 and CDR2 (germline): MNHEY, SVGEGT. The CDR3 sequence is 15 residues long. Unmatched junction bases numbered 5, after V lost 4 bases and J lost 5 bases. CDR3 protein: CASSSGTGGAYGYTF. The CDR3, as DNA: TGTGCCAGCAGTTCCGGGACAGGGGGCGCGTATGGCTACACCTTC.

V gene TRBV2 combines with J gene TRBJ1-2; 9 bases are a match to TRBD1. After removal of 5 bases from V and 10 bases from J, the junction contained 8 bases not matched to a gene. In germline, CDR1 is SNHLY, CDR2 FYNNEI. The CDR3 totals 13 residues. The CDR3 DNA follows: TGTGCCAGCAGTAGGGACAGGGACCGGGTCTACACCTTC. Protein product: CASSRDRDRVYTF.

This chain connects TRBV27 to TRBJ2-2; tentatively, D is TRBD2 (6 bases). The V gene lost 5 bases and the J gene lost 2 bases, with 15 bases spanning the gap. CDR1 is MNHEY and CDR2 is SMNVEV in the germline V gene (reference sequence). The CDR3 runs 16 residues. The CDR3 DNA sequence: TGTGCCAGCAGTCCTCGACTAGGGACCAACACCGGGGAGCTGTTTTTT. Encoded protein: CASSPRLGTNTGELFF.

The chain carries TRBV28 and TRBJ1-2; TRBD1 matches 7 bases. The germline V gene has CDR1 MDHEN and CDR2 SYDVKM. There are 17 residues in the CDR3. Germline trimming cut 2 bases from V and 8 bases from J; bases unmatched to any gene: 17. This CDR3 reads CASSLLDRSTRRGGYTF. In DNA, the CDR3 is TGTGCCAGCAGTTTACTGGACAGGAGCACCCGTAGAGGCGGCTACACCTTC.

The V gene is TRBV5-1, the J gene TRBJ2-2; 8 nucleotides match TRBD1. The CDR3 contains 15 residues. CDR1 and CDR2 from the germline V gene are SGHRS and YFSETQ. The V segment lost 3 bases and the J segment 3 bases; nucleotides outside the gene matches: 4. In DNA, the CDR3 is TGCGCCAGCAGCTGGCCGGGACAGGACACCGGGGAGCTGTTTTTT. This gives the protein CASSWPGQDTGELFF.

V is TRBV7-9 and J is TRBJ2-7; 7 bases are a match to TRBD2. The germline CDR1 and CDR2 sequences are SEHNR and FQNEAQ (reference sequence). The CDR3 totals 15 residues. Trimming at V came to 3 bases and at J to 5 bases, leaving 10 bases not matched to a gene. The CDR3 spells CASSLRESGKDEQYF. For the CDR3, the DNA is TGTGCCAGCAGCTTGCGGGAGTCAGGGAAAGACGAGCAGTACTTC.

The genes are TRBV2 and TRBJ1-3, with unresolved D. This CDR3 is built from 16 residues. Per the germline V gene, CDR1 is SNHLY and CDR2 is FYNNEI. The V gene lost 5 bases and the J gene lost 0 bases, with 14 bases spanning the gap. As DNA, the CDR3 is TGTGCCAGCAGTCGACAACCCCGCGCCTCTGGAAACACCATATATTTT. Translating it yields CASSRQPRASGNTIYF. Together with reference TRBV2 and TRBJ1-3, the CDR3 gives the full variable domain: EPEVTQTPSHQVTQMGQEVILRCVPISNHLYFYWYRQILGQKVEFLVSFYNNEISEKSEIFDDQFSVERPDGSNFTLKIRSTKLEDSAMYFCASSRQPRASGNTIYFGEGSWLTVV.

The count of this clone is one. The genes are TRBV6-5 and TRBJ1-3; D is undetermined. Germline V gives CDR1 MNHEY, CDR2 SVGAGI. The CDR3 is 15 amino acids. The germline V and J ends were trimmed by 5 bases and 3 bases, with 14 bases remaining between them. The CDR3 loop reads CASSRTREVGNTIYF. CDR3 sequence (DNA): TGTGCCAGCAGTCGGACGAGGGAGGTTGGAAACACCATATATTTT.

The chain carries TRBV4-2 and TRBJ1-2, with 10 nucleotides matching TRBD1. CDR1 LGHNA and CDR2 YNFKEQ come from the germline V gene. J lost 0 bases, V lost 4 bases, and 8 bases had no gene match. The CDR3 contains 17 residues. CDR3 coding DNA: TGTGCCAGCAGCCCTCGGACAGGGGGGATCTCTAACTATGGCTACACCTTC. Translating it yields CASSPRTGGISNYGYTF.

The chain is built from TRBV6-5 and TRBJ2-1; 10 bases are a match to TRBD2. Germline V CDR1 and CDR2: MNHEY, SVGAGI. The CDR3 runs 15 residues. V shed 6 bases, J shed 0 bases, and the junction held 2 bases outside the gene matches. CDR3 loop: CASRAGGSSYNEQFF. In DNA, the CDR3 is TGTGCCAGCAGAGCGGGGGGGAGCTCCTACAATGAGCAGTTCTTC.

The chain carries TRBV6-5 and TRBJ1-2; TRBD1 is a possible D gene (6 bases). This CDR3 spans 14 amino acids. Germline V gene sequence: CDR1 MNHEY, CDR2 SVGAGI. Trimming left V 6 bases short and J 0 bases short, with 11 bases between. CDR3 sequence: CASSRQEANYGYTF. The DNA for the CDR3 is TGTGCCAGCAGCCGACAGGAGGCTAACTATGGCTACACCTTC.

The J gene is TRBJ1-6, the V gene TRBV14; D is perhaps TRBD1 (5 bases). Germline assignment: CDR1 SGHDN and CDR2 FVKESK. The CDR3 consists of 15 residues. V was pared by 0 bases and J by 10 bases, with 13 bases between. The CDR3, as DNA: TGTGCCAGCAGCCAAGAGTGGGGGGTTGGCTCACCCCTCCACTTT. The encoded protein is CASSQEWGVGSPLHF.

This clone was seen only once. The chain links TRBV5-8 to TRBJ1-4; a weak D match, TRBD1 (5 bases). V lost 4 bases and J lost 5, with 15 bases in between. CDR1 SGHTS and CDR2 YDEGEE come from the germline V gene. This CDR3 contains 15 residues. The CDR3 region has the DNA TGTGCCAGCAGCCCGGTCTGGGGGAGGAATGAAAAACTGTTTTTT. It yields the protein CASSPVWGRNEKLFF.

This rearrangement joins TRBV6-5 to TRBJ1-6, with unresolved D. The length of the CDR3 is 14 residues. Trimming took off 7 bases at V and 7 bases at J, with 14 bases between the two ends. Germline V CDR1 and CDR2: MNHEY, SVGAGI. In DNA, the CDR3 is TGTGCCAGCACCAGGTCGGGAGGGAATTCACCCCTCCACTTT. It codes for CASTRSGGNSPLHF.

The CDR3 nucleotides are TGTGCCTGGAGCGTAGGGACAGGCAGTTCCACAGATACGCAGTATTTT. As protein: CAWSVGTGSSTDTQYF. The chain couples TRBV30 to TRBJ2-3; TRBD1 aligns across 8 bases. V trimming: 3 bases; J trimming: 2 bases; junction bases outside the gene matches: 10. The CDR3 totals 16 residues. CDR1 and CDR2 from the germline V gene are GTSNPN and SVGIG (reference sequence).

The V gene is TRBV7-2, the J gene TRBJ2-5, with TRBD2 matching over 12 bases. The V and J ends lost 1 base and 4 bases, in that order; junction bases with no gene match: 7. Looked up from germline, CDR1 is SGHTA and CDR2 is FQGNSA. The CDR3 totals 17 residues. CDR3 region: CASSLGLAGGMGETQYF. CDR3 nucleotides: TGTGCCAGCAGCTTAGGGCTAGCGGGGGGGATGGGAGAGACCCAGTACTTC.